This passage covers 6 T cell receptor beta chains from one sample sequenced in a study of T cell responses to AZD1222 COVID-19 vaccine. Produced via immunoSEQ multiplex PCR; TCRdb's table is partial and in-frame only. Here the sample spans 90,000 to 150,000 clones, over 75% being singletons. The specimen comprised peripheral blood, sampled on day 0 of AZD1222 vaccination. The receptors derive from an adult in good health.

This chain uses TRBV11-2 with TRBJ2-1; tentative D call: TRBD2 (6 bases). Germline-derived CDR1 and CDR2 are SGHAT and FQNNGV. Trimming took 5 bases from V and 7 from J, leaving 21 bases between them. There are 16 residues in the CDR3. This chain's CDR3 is CASSPRLSLGGNEQFF. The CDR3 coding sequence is TGTGCCAGCAGCCCAAGGCTCTCGCTCGGAGGGAATGAGCAGTTCTTC. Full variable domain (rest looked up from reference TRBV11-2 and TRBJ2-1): EAGVAQSPRYKIIEKRQSVAFWCNPISGHATLYWYQQILGQGPKLLIQFQNNGVVDDSQLPKDRFSAERLKGVDSTLKIQPAKLEDSAVYLCASSPRLSLGGNEQFFGPGTRLTVL.

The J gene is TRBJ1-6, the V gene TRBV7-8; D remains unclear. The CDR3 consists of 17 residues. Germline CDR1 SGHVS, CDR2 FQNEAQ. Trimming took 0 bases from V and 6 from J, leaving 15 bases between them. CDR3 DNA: TGTGCCAGCAGCTTAGCGTTCGGGGAGGGAGCTAATTCACCCCTCCACTTT. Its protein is CASSLAFGEGANSPLHF.

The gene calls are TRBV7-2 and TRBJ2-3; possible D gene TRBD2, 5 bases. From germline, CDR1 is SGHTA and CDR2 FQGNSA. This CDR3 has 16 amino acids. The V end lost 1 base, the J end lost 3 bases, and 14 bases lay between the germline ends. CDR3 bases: TGTGCCAGCAGCTTAGTGGGTACTAGTAGGACAGATACGCAGTATTTT. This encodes CASSLVGTSRTDTQYF.

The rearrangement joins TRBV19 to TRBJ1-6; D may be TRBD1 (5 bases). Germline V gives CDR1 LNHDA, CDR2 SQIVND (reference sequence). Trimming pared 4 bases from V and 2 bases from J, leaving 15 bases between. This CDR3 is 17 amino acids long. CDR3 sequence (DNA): TGTGCCAGTAGTACCCCCGAAGGGGCCACCTATAATTCACCCCTCCACTTT. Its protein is CASSTPEGATYNSPLHF.

The CDR3 DNA reads TGTGCCAGCAGCTGGGGTCGGACAGATACGCAGTATTTT. This translates into CASSWGRTDTQYF. This rearrangement joins TRBV13 to TRBJ2-3; D remains unclear. CDR3 size: 13 residues. V shed 4 bases and J shed 3 bases, with 8 bases lying between them. CDR1 and CDR2 (germline): PRHDT, FYEKMQ (reference sequence).

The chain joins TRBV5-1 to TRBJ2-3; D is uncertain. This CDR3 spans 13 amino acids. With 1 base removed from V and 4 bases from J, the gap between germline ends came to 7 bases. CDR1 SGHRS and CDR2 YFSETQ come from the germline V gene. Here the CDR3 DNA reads TGCGCCAGCAGCTTGCGCCTCTCAGATACGCAGTATTTT. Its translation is CASSLRLSDTQYF.